One sample yielded the 17 T cell receptor beta chains listed below, sequenced in a study of blood T cell repertoires in COVID-19. TCRdb's table, derived via immunoSEQ multiplex PCR, lists solely in-frame clones and lacks some. There are approximately 23,000 clones in the sample; around 90% occur only once, and around 6.3% lies in the top ten. The sample consisted of peripheral blood. These TCRs come from a woman of 80 years or more with active COVID-19.

V is TRBV27 and J is TRBJ1-2; TRBD1 matches at 11 bases. With V trimmed by 5 bases and J by 5 bases, 7 bases remained unmatched. Germline V gene lookup returns CDR1 MNHEY and CDR2 SMNVEV (reference sequence). The CDR3 extends over 15 amino acids. The CDR3 here is CASSLSGTGGYGYTF. The CDR3 DNA is TGTGCCAGCAGTCTCTCCGGGACAGGGGGTTATGGCTACACCTTC.

This clone showed up just once. The chain carries TRBV3-1 (or the pseudogene TRBV3-2) and TRBJ2-5; TRBD1 might be the D (6 bases). Germline V lookup: CDR1 LGHDT, CDR2 YNNKEL (reference sequence). The CDR3 loop spans 15 amino acids. V shed 3 bases and J shed 2 bases, with 13 bases lying between them. Here the CDR3 reads CASSHRQDSQETQYF. In DNA, the CDR3 is TGTGCCAGCAGCCATCGGCAGGACAGTCAAGAGACCCAGTACTTC.

CDR3 sequence reads: CASNVGSSGGREQFF. The CDR3 DNA reads TGTGCCAGTAACGTGGGATCTAGCGGGGGGAGGGAGCAGTTCTTC. V and J are TRBV19 and TRBJ2-1; 11 nucleotides match TRBD2. Germline values: CDR1 LNHDA, CDR2 SQIVND (reference sequence). V shed 7 bases and J 10 bases; nucleotides not matched to a gene: 12. There are 15 residues in the CDR3.

This chain's CDR3 is CAISEAKYQETQYF. In DNA form, the CDR3 reads TGTGCCATCAGTGAAGCAAAGTACCAAGAGACCCAGTACTTC. The chain combines TRBV10-3 with TRBJ2-5; unclear D gene. Trimming pared 3 bases from V and 0 bases from J, leaving 8 bases between. Germline V gene lookup returns CDR1 ENHRY and CDR2 SYGVKD. This CDR3 region has 14 residues.

The V and J genes are TRBV5-4 and TRBJ2-5; perhaps TRBD2 as D (7 bases). CDR1 and CDR2 (germline): SGHNT, YYREEE (reference sequence). Trimming pared 4 bases from V and 5 bases from J, leaving 18 bases between. This CDR3 region has 15 residues. CDR3: CASSPVGGAGETQYF. In DNA, the CDR3 is TGTGCCAGCAGCCCGGTAGGGGGGGCCGGGGAGACCCAGTACTTC.

The chain combines TRBV3-1 (or the pseudogene TRBV3-2) with TRBJ1-1, with 8 bases that match TRBD1. The CDR3 spans 16 residues. Germline CDR1 is LGHDT and CDR2 is YNNKEL (reference sequence). V shed 1 base and J 4 bases; nucleotides not matched to a gene: 8. For the CDR3, the DNA is TGTGCCAGCAGCCAAGTCACCCAGGGGGCAGGCACTGAAGCTTTCTTT. Protein product: CASSQVTQGAGTEAFF.

The chain has TRBV5-1 and TRBJ2-2; no firm D call. Germline V CDR1 and CDR2: SGHRS, YFSETQ. There are 14 residues in the CDR3. Deletions cut 2 bases from V and 1 base from J, with 6 bases between. CDR3 DNA: TGCGCCAGCAGCTTCACATTGAACACCGGGGAGCTGTTTTTT. Encoded protein: CASSFTLNTGELFF.

This clone was recorded only once. CDR3 DNA sequence: TGCAGCGTTGATAGGAGCCCGGGGGACACTGAAGCTTTCTTT. It encodes CSVDRSPGDTEAFF. This chain links TRBV29-1 with TRBJ1-1; maybe TRBD1 (5 bases). CDR1 is SQVTM and CDR2 is ANQGSEA in the germline V gene. V was pared by 3 bases and J by 3 bases, with 14 bases between. CDR3 size: 14 residues.

V is TRBV9 and J is TRBJ2-3, with TRBD1 identical over 7 bases. The V segment lost 3 bases and the J segment 4 bases; nucleotides outside the gene matches: 5. Germline V gene sequence: CDR1 SGDLS, CDR2 YYNGEE. This CDR3 comprises 14 residues. This CDR3 reads CASSETGKADTQYF. The CDR3 nucleotides read TGTGCCAGCAGCGAGACAGGGAAGGCAGATACGCAGTATTTT.

This sequence joins TRBV6-2 or TRBV6-3 and TRBJ2-1, with 9 bases aligning to TRBD2. The V and J ends lost 3 bases and 1 base, in that order; junction bases with no gene match: 13. This CDR3 comprises 19 residues. CDR1 MNHEY and CDR2 SVGEGT come from the germline V gene. Here the CDR3 DNA reads TGTGCCAGCAGTTATACGAAGCGGGGGGCCTCCTTGTCCTACAATGAGCAGTTCTTC. It encodes CASSYTKRGASLSYNEQFF.

This clone appeared once. The chain combines TRBV27 with TRBJ2-7; weak D call: TRBD2 (5 bases). CDR1 and CDR2 from the germline V gene are MNHEY and SMNVEV (reference sequence). V lost 4 bases to trimming and J lost 1 base, with 17 bases between them. The CDR3 runs 16 residues. CDR3 sequence reads: CASSSRAPSLSYEQYF. The DNA of the CDR3 is TGTGCCAGCAGTTCGCGGGCCCCGTCGCTGTCCTACGAGCAGTACTTC.

This chain uses TRBV19 with TRBJ1-2; 9 positions agree with TRBD1. Trimming at V came to 7 bases and at J to 4 bases, leaving 10 bases not matched to a gene. Germline values: CDR1 LNHDA, CDR2 SQIVND (reference sequence). This CDR3 has 15 amino acids. CDR3 DNA: TGTGCCAGTAAGGCCGGACAGGGGAGCGCCTATGGCTACACCTTC. This translates into CASKAGQGSAYGYTF.

This rearrangement joins TRBV11-2 to TRBJ1-6; possibly TRBD1 for D (6 bases). This CDR3 comprises 13 residues. Looked up from germline, CDR1 is SGHAT and CDR2 is FQNNGV. Trimming took off 5 bases at V and 8 bases at J, with 10 bases between the two ends. The CDR3 region has the DNA TGTGCCAGCAGCCCCCACAGGGATTCACCCCTCCACTTT. This encodes CASSPHRDSPLHF.

This chain uses TRBV7-9 with TRBJ1-5; 10 bases match TRBD1. V trimming: 5 bases; J trimming: 3 bases; junction bases outside the gene matches: 13. CDR3 length equals 18 residues. Germline lookup yields CDR1 SEHNR and CDR2 FQNEAQ (reference sequence). Written as DNA, the CDR3 is TGTGCCAGCAGCCCAGGACAGGGGGGGACCCTAATCAATCAGCCCCAGCATTTT. Amino acids: CASSPGQGGTLINQPQHF.

The J gene is TRBJ2-5, the V gene TRBV7-6, with 9 bases lining up with TRBD2. The CDR3 runs 17 residues. The germline V gene has CDR1 SGHVS and CDR2 FNYEAQ. V trimming: 3 bases; J trimming: 7 bases; junction bases outside the gene matches: 15. CDR3 sequence reads: CASSLEVGGGVRGTQYF. CDR3 nucleotides: TGTGCCAGCAGCTTGGAGGTCGGCGGGGGGGTTCGCGGGACCCAGTACTTC.

The gene calls are TRBV30 and TRBJ1-2; tentative D call: TRBD1 (5 bases). Germline V gene sequence: CDR1 GTSNPN, CDR2 SVGIG (reference sequence). The germline V and J ends were trimmed by 1 base and 7 bases, with 13 bases remaining between them. CDR3 length equals 13 residues. In DNA form, the CDR3 reads TGTGCCTGGAGTGGTTGGGACGGGAGTGGCTACACCTTC. It yields the protein CAWSGWDGSGYTF.

The chain uses TRBV12-3 or TRBV12-4 and TRBJ2-1, with a tentative D call TRBD2 (5 bases). The CDR3 has 13 amino acids. V lost 6 bases, J lost 5 bases, and 11 bases lay in between. The CDR3 DNA follows: TGTGCCAGCAGGCGGGCGAGAAACAATGAGCAGTTCTTC. It codes for CASRRARNNEQFF.